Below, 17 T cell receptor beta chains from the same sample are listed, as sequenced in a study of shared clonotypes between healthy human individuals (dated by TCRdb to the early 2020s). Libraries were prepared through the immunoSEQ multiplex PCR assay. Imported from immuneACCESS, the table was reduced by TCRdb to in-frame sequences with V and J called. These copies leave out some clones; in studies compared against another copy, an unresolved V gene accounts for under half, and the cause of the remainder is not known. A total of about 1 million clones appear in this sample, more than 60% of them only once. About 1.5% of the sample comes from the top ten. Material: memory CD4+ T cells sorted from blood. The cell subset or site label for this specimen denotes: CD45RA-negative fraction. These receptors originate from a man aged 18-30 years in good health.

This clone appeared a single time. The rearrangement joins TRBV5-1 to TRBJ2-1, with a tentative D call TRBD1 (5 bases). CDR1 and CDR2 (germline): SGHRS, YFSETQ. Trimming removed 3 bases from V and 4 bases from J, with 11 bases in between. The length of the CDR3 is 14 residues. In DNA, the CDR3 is TGCGCCAGCAGCTCAGAACAGGTTTACAATGAGCAGTTCTTC. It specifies CASSSEQVYNEQFF.

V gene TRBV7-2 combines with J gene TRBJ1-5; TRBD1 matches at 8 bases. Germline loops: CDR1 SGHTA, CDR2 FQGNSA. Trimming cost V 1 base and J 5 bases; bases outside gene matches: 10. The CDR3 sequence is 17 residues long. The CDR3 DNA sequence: TGTGCCAGCAGCTTAGGGGCAGGGGGCATGGGAGATCAGCCCCAGCATTTT. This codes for CASSLGAGGMGDQPQHF.

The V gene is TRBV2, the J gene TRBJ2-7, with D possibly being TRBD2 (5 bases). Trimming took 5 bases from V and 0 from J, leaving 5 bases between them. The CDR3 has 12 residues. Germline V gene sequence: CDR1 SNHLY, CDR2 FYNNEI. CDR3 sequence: CASSSGSYEQYF. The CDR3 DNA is TGTGCCAGCAGTAGCGGCTCCTACGAGCAGTACTTC. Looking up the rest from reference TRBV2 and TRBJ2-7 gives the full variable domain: EPEVTQTPSHQVTQMGQEVILRCVPISNHLYFYWYRQILGQKVEFLVSFYNNEISEKSEIFDDQFSVERPDGSNFTLKIRSTKLEDSAMYFCASSSGSYEQYFGPGTRLTVT.

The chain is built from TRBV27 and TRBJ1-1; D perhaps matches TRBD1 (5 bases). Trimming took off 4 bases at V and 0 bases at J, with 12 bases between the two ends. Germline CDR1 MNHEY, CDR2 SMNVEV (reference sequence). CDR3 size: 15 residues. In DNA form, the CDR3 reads TGTGCCAGCAGTTGGACACCAAAGGTGAACACTGAAGCTTTCTTT. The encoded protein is CASSWTPKVNTEAFF.

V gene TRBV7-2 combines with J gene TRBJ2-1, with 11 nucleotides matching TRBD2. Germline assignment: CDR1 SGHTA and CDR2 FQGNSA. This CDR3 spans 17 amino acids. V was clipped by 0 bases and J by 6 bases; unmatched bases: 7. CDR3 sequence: CASSLAGSSGRSNEQFF. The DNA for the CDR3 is TGTGCCAGCAGCTTAGCAGGATCTAGCGGGAGGAGCAATGAGCAGTTCTTC.

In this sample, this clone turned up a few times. The DNA for the CDR3 is TGTGCCAGCAGCCTCTTTAGCGGGAGGGCCACAGATACGCAGTATTTT. This encodes CASSLFSGRATDTQYF. The chain recombines TRBV14 with TRBJ2-3; 11 nucleotides align to TRBD2. The germline V gene encodes CDR1 SGHDN and CDR2 FVKESK. With V trimmed by 4 bases and J by 2 bases, 5 bases remained unmatched. The CDR3 has 16 amino acids.

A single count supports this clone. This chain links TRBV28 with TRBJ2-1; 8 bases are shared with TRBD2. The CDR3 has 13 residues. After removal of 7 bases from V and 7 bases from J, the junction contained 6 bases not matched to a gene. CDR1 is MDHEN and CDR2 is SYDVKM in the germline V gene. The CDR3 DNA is TGTGCCAGCACCAAGCGGGGGCGAAATGAGCAGTTCTTC. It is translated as CASTKRGRNEQFF.

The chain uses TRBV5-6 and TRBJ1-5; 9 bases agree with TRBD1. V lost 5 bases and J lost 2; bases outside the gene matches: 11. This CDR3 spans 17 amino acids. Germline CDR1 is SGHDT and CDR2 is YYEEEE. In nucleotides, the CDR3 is TGTGCCAGCAGATCTTCCGCGACAGGGGGTGGCAATCAGCCCCAGCATTTT. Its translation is CASRSSATGGGNQPQHF.

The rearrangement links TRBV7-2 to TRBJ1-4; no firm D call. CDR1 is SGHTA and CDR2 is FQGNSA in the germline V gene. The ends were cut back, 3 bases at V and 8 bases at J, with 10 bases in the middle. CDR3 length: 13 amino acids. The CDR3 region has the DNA TGTGCCAGCAGCTTTGTAACCGCAGAAAAACTGTTTTTT. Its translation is CASSFVTAEKLFF.

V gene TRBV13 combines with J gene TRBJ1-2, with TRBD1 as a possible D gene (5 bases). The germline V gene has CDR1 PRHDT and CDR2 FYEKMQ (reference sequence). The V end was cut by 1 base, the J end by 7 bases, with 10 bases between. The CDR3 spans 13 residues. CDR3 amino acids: CASSLEGRSGYTF. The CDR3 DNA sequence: TGTGCCAGCAGCTTAGAGGGGCGCAGTGGCTACACCTTC.

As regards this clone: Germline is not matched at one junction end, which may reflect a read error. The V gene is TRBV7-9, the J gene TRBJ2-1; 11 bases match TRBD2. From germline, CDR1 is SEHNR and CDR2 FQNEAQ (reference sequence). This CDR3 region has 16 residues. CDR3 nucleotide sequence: TGTGCCAGCACCTTAACTAGCGGGGGTCTTTCGGATGAGCAGTTCTTC. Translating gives CASTLTSGGLSDEQFF.

CDR3 DNA: TGTGCCAGCATGGTAAATAGCCTTCGTGGAGAGACCCAGTACTTC. Protein sequence: CASMVNSLRGETQYF. The V gene is TRBV2, the J gene TRBJ2-5; D remains unclear. The CDR3 totals 15 residues. Germline CDR1 SNHLY, CDR2 FYNNEI. V dropped 7 bases and J dropped 4 bases, with 19 bases sitting between them.

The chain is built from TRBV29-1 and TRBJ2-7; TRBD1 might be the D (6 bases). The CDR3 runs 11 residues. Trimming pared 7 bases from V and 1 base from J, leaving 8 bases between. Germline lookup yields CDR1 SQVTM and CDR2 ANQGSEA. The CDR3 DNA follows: TGCAGCGCAACAGGGTCCTACGAGCAGTACTTC. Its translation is CSATGSYEQYF.

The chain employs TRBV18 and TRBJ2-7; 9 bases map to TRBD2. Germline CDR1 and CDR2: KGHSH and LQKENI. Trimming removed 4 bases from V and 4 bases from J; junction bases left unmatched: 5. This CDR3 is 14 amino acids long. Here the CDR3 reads CASSRGGGAYEQYF. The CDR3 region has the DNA TGTGCCAGCTCACGAGGCGGGGGGGCGTACGAGCAGTACTTC.

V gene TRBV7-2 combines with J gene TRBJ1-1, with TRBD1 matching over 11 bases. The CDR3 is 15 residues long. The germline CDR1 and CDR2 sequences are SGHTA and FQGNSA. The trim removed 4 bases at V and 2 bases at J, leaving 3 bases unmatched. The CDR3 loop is CASSSGTGGNTEAFF. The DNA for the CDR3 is TGTGCCAGCAGCTCAGGGACAGGGGGTAACACTGAAGCTTTCTTT.

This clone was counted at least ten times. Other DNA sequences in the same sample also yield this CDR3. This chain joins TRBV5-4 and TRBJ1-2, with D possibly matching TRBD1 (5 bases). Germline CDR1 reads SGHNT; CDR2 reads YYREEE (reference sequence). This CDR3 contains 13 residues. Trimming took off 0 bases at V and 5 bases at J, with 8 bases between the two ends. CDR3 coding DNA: TGTGCCAGCAGCTTGGTTCAGGGTTATGGCTACACCTTC. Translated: CASSLVQGYGYTF.

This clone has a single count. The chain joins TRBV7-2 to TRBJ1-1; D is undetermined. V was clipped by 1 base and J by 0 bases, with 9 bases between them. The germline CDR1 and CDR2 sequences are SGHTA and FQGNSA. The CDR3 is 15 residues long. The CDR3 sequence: CASSLVPGMNTEAFF. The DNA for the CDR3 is TGTGCCAGCAGCTTAGTACCGGGTATGAACACTGAAGCTTTCTTT.